These 19 T cell receptor beta chains came from one sample sequenced in a study of CD8 T cells in Susac syndrome. An input of about 0.45 to 1 ug of RNA was subjected to reverse transcription using random hexamers. In TCRdb, the immunoSEQ multiplex PCR reads were re-called with MiXCR into one record per CDR3 protein. This sample has 300,000 or so distinct CDR3 sequences, with around 92% found just once. The sequenced sample consisted of CD4+ T cells from PBMCs. These receptors all come from a human donor with multiple sclerosis.

The CDR3 DNA follows: TGTGCCAGCAGCCCCTTAGGTGGGCTCCAAGAGACCCAGTACTTC. It codes for CASSPLGGLQETQYF. V is TRBV11-2 and J is TRBJ2-5; no definite D call. This CDR3 contains 15 residues. Between the trimmed V and J ends, which lost 5 bases and 1 base, there was a span of 14 bases. Germline CDR1 SGHAT, CDR2 FQNNGV.

The chain combines TRBV6-2 or TRBV6-3 with TRBJ2-7, with TRBD2 matching 9 bases. The CDR3 sequence is 14 residues long. The germline V gene encodes CDR1 MNHEY and CDR2 SVGEGT. The trim removed 8 bases at V and 5 bases at J, leaving 10 bases unmatched. The chain's CDR3 is CASGGSGRGNEQYF. CDR3 bases: TGTGCCAGCGGGGGTAGCGGGAGAGGAAACGAGCAGTACTTC.

The chain combines TRBV7-2 with TRBJ1-5; no definite D call. V lost 1 base, J lost 7 bases, and 11 bases lay in between. The CDR3 has 14 residues. CDR1 is SGHTA, CDR2 FQGNSA, per germline. The CDR3 DNA reads TGTGCCAGCAGCTTAGAAGGACTCGAGCAGCCCCAGCATTTT. Its translation: CASSLEGLEQPQHF.

V gene TRBV2 combines with J gene TRBJ1-1; 8 bases match TRBD1. Losses at the gene ends were 7 bases for V and 0 bases for J; bases not matched to a gene: 7. Germline CDR1 reads SNHLY; CDR2 reads FYNNEI. The CDR3 is made up of 15 amino acids. In DNA form, the CDR3 reads TGTGCCAGCATAGGAGACAGGGGAATGAACACTGAAGCTTTCTTT. As protein: CASIGDRGMNTEAFF.

The rearrangement links TRBV5-1 to TRBJ1-3; no clear D. This CDR3 is 15 amino acids long. The V and J ends lost 4 bases and 2 bases respectively, with 13 bases between them. Looked up from germline, CDR1 is SGHRS and CDR2 is YFSETQ. The CDR3 DNA follows: TGCGCCAGCAGCCTCCCAAGATCGCCTGGAAACACCATATATTTT. The encoded protein is CASSLPRSPGNTIYF.

The chain links TRBV6-2 or TRBV6-3 to TRBJ2-1; TRBD2 aligns across 9 bases. Germline V gene sequence: CDR1 MNHEY, CDR2 SVGEGT. V lost 7 bases and J lost 1; bases outside the gene matches: 8. This CDR3 has 16 amino acids. CDR3 amino acids: CASTRWTSASYNEQFF. Here the CDR3 DNA reads TGTGCCAGCACCCGATGGACTAGCGCTTCCTACAATGAGCAGTTCTTC.

This sequence joins TRBV7-2 and TRBJ1-2; tentative D call: TRBD1 (6 bases). The CDR3 is 13 residues long. The germline CDR1 and CDR2 sequences are SGHTA and FQGNSA. V dropped 5 bases and J dropped 4 bases, with 11 bases sitting between them. The CDR3 coding sequence is TGTGCCAGCAGCGACAGGCCCGGCTATGGCTACACCTTC. It specifies CASSDRPGYGYTF. Variable domain in full (rest from reference TRBV7-2 and TRBJ1-2): GAGVSQSPSNKVTEKGKDVELRCDPISGHTALYWYRQSLGQGLEFLIYFQGNSAPDKSGLPSDRFSAERTGGSVSTLTIQRTQQEDSAVYLCASSDRPGYGYTFGSGTRLTVV.

This clonotype turned up a few times. The chain has TRBV7-9 and TRBJ1-2; no firm D call. The CDR3 is made up of 12 amino acids. Germline values: CDR1 SEHNR, CDR2 FQNEAQ (reference sequence). V lost 2 bases and J lost 4, with 5 bases in between. CDR3 DNA: TGTGCCAGCAGCTTACAACCCTATGGCTACACCTTC. Amino acids: CASSLQPYGYTF.

This rearrangement joins TRBV6-5 to TRBJ2-5; D tentatively fits TRBD1 or TRBD2 (6 bases each). The V gene lost 0 bases and the J gene lost 7 bases, with 18 bases spanning the gap. Germline V CDR1 and CDR2: MNHEY, SVGAGI. The CDR3 runs 16 residues. The CDR3 loop reads CASSYSPRGRVVTQYF. The CDR3 nucleotides read TGTGCCAGCAGTTACTCGCCCCGGGGGCGCGTGGTGACCCAGTACTTC.

The chain has TRBV29-1 and TRBJ2-1, with 11 positions matching TRBD2. Trimming removed 4 bases from V and 4 bases from J; junction bases left unmatched: 0. The CDR3 extends over 13 amino acids. Germline V gene sequence: CDR1 SQVTM, CDR2 ANQGSEA. CDR3 coding DNA: TGCAGCGTTGGGACTAGCGGGTACAATGAGCAGTTCTTC. The encoded protein is CSVGTSGYNEQFF.

This rearrangement joins TRBV6-5 to TRBJ2-7; D might be TRBD2 (6 bases). Trimming pared 6 bases from V and 2 bases from J, leaving 14 bases between. The CDR3 is 14 amino acids. Germline V gene sequence: CDR1 MNHEY, CDR2 SVGAGI. The DNA for the CDR3 is TGTGCCAGCAGCCGAGGGACTTACACCTACGAGCAGTACTTC. This sequence encodes CASSRGTYTYEQYF.

The V and J genes are TRBV25-1 and TRBJ1-1, with 8 bases aligning to TRBD1. With 8 bases clipped from V and 4 bases from J, the junction kept 6 bases outside the gene matches. CDR1 MGHDK and CDR2 SYGVNS come from the germline V gene. This CDR3 is 13 amino acids long. The CDR3 loop is CASGQGAGTEAFF. In nucleotides, the CDR3 is TGTGCCAGCGGTCAGGGGGCGGGCACTGAAGCTTTCTTT.

The chain is built from TRBV29-1 and TRBJ2-7; D may match TRBD1 or TRBD2 (5 bases each). Germline CDR1 SQVTM, CDR2 ANQGSEA. The CDR3 consists of 12 residues. V was shortened by 4 bases and J by 0 bases, with 7 bases between the two germline ends. CDR3 bases: TGCAGCGTTGGGGGGAGCTCCTACGAGCAGTACTTC. Its translation: CSVGGSSYEQYF.

V gene TRBV19 combines with J gene TRBJ1-1; D unclear. CDR3 length: 12 residues. CDR1 is LNHDA, CDR2 SQIVND, per germline (reference sequence). The V and J ends lost 6 bases and 5 bases respectively, with 10 bases between them. The CDR3 loop is CASRPGKTEAFF. The CDR3 DNA reads as TGTGCCAGTAGACCGGGGAAGACTGAAGCTTTCTTT.

The chain uses TRBV5-6 and TRBJ1-5, with 8 positions matching TRBD1. Germline CDR1 is SGHDT and CDR2 is YYEEEE. Losses at the gene ends were 3 bases for V and 3 bases for J; bases not matched to a gene: 5. This CDR3 contains 15 residues. CDR3 nucleotides: TGTGCCAGCAGCTCAGGGGGCTCATTCAATCAGCCCCAGCATTTT. It encodes CASSSGGSFNQPQHF.

V is TRBV6-5 and J is TRBJ1-3; D gene ambiguous. Germline V gene sequence: CDR1 MNHEY, CDR2 SVGAGI. V was clipped by 0 bases and J by 2 bases, with 14 bases between them. CDR3 length: 17 residues. The CDR3 bases are TGTGCCAGCAGTTACTCGAAAGTACCAACCCCTGGAAACACCATATATTTT. Its protein product is CASSYSKVPTPGNTIYF.

Here the CDR3 DNA reads TGTGCCAGCAGTCATACTAGCGGGAGGGCCTACGAGCAGTACTTC. This gives the protein CASSHTSGRAYEQYF. V gene TRBV7-6 combines with J gene TRBJ2-7, with TRBD2 matching 13 bases. The germline V gene encodes CDR1 SGHVS and CDR2 FNYEAQ. Trimming took 6 bases from V and 2 from J; bases not matched to a gene: 4. There are 15 residues in the CDR3.

This clonotype appeared once. At one boundary the junction diverges from the germline segment, which might be a read error. This chain uses TRBV29-1 with TRBJ2-1; D gene ambiguous. CDR1 SQVTM and CDR2 ANQGSEA come from the germline V gene. The CDR3 is made up of 16 amino acids. CDR3 amino acids: CSVEGGPGGTYNEQFF. Here the CDR3 DNA reads TGCAGCGTCGAAGGCGGTCCAGGCGGCACCTACAATGAGCAGTTCTTC.

The rearrangement uses TRBV6-6 and TRBJ2-1, with TRBD2 matching 10 bases. J lost 4 bases, V lost 6 bases, and 6 bases had no gene match. Germline CDR1 reads MNHNY; CDR2 reads SVGAGI (reference sequence). The CDR3 is 15 residues long. The CDR3 is CASSLKRGGYNEQFF. The DNA of the CDR3 is TGTGCCAGCAGCCTAAAGCGGGGGGGATACAATGAGCAGTTCTTC.